Listed below are T cell receptor beta chains from one sample, sequenced in a study of T cell changes during pregnancy in multiple sclerosis. Profiled with immunoSEQ multiplex PCR; TCRdb holds only in-frame clones, not every one. This table has 35,000 to 45,000 clones, around 92% appearing once. Sequencing used CD4+ T cells from peripheral blood mononuclear cells, obtained in the second trimester of pregnancy. The receptors were gathered from a female donor in good health, enrolled as a control in a pregnancy study. Both conserved end residues are part of each CDR3. Each record gives: clone size, V gene, J gene, D gene, CDR3 DNA, CDR3 protein. A D gene is named only where the DNA matches it firmly. Expanded clones get a size class; other rows say once, few or many, or leave the size out.

clone_size: NA
v_call: TRBV6-5
j_call: TRBJ2-1
d_call: TRBD2
cdr3_nt: TGTGCCAGCAGTTCTCCGGGACTAGTTCACAATGAGCAGTTCTTC
cdr3_aa: CASSSPGLVHNEQFF

clone_size: NA
v_call: TRBV5-5
j_call: TRBJ2-6
d_call: NA
cdr3_nt: TGTGCCAGCAGCTCCAACCCTACCCCAGGGGCCAACGTCCTGACTTTC
cdr3_aa: CASSSNPTPGANVLTF

clone_size: few
v_call: TRBV6-6
j_call: TRBJ1-3
d_call: NA
cdr3_nt: TGTGCCAGCAATCGGGAAGGAAACACCATATATTTT
cdr3_aa: CASNREGNTIYF

clone_size: NA
v_call: TRBV5-1
j_call: TRBJ2-1
d_call: TRBD2
cdr3_nt: TGCGCCAGCAGCAAGGGACTAGCGGGAATAGATGAGCAGTTCTTC
cdr3_aa: CASSKGLAGIDEQFF

clone_size: few
v_call: TRBV27
j_call: TRBJ1-1
d_call: TRBD1
cdr3_nt: TGTGCCAGCAGTCACAGGGGGCGATACACTGAAGCTTTCTTT
cdr3_aa: CASSHRGRYTEAFF

clone_size: NA
v_call: TRBV6-6
j_call: TRBJ1-2
d_call: TRBD1
cdr3_nt: TGTGCCAGCAGGAAGGGGACAGGGGACTATGGCTACACCTTC
cdr3_aa: CASRKGTGDYGYTF

clone_size: NA
v_call: TRBV2
j_call: TRBJ2-5
d_call: TRBD2
cdr3_nt: TGTGCCAGCAGTGGGGACCCTAGCGGGGAAGTCCAAGAGACCCAGTACTTC
cdr3_aa: CASSGDPSGEVQETQYF

clone_size: NA
v_call: TRBV10-3
j_call: TRBJ2-3
d_call: TRBD2
cdr3_nt: TGTGCCATCACAGGGACTAGCGGGGGAGATACGCAGTATTTT
cdr3_aa: CAITGTSGGDTQYF

clone_size: NA
v_call: TRBV20-1
j_call: TRBJ2-1
d_call: NA
cdr3_nt: TGCAGTGCATTTTCAGGGAATGAGCAGTTCTTC
cdr3_aa: CSAFSGNEQFF

clone_size: NA
v_call: TRBV5-1
j_call: TRBJ1-5
d_call: NA
cdr3_nt: TGCGCCAGCAGCTTGGACGCCGGAAAGGGGCAGCCCCAGCATTTT
cdr3_aa: CASSLDAGKGQPQHF

clone_size: few
v_call: TRBV2
j_call: TRBJ2-3
d_call: NA
cdr3_nt: TGTGCCAGCAGCCCGGTAGAGTCTAGCACAGATACGCAGTATTTT
cdr3_aa: CASSPVESSTDTQYF

clone_size: NA
v_call: TRBV5-6
j_call: TRBJ2-1
d_call: TRBD1
cdr3_nt: TGTGCCAGCAGCCTGGACAGGGACCTACAGGGCAATGAGCAGTTCTTC
cdr3_aa: CASSLDRDLQGNEQFF

clone_size: NA
v_call: TRBV5-1
j_call: TRBJ2-2
d_call: TRBD1
cdr3_nt: TGCGCCAGCAGCACGGGACAGGGGGCCGCCGGGGAGCTGTTTTTT
cdr3_aa: CASSTGQGAAGELFF

clone_size: once
v_call: TRBV18
j_call: TRBJ1-5
d_call: NA
cdr3_nt: TGTGCCAGCTCACCAGGGGGGAGGGGAGATCAGCCCCAGCATTTT
cdr3_aa: CASSPGGRGDQPQHF

clone_size: NA
v_call: TRBV29-1
j_call: TRBJ1-5
d_call: NA
cdr3_nt: TGCAGCGTTGGCGGTACGTCACGAGATCAGCCCCAGCATTTT
cdr3_aa: CSVGGTSRDQPQHF

clone_size: NA
v_call: TRBV5-1
j_call: TRBJ2-7
d_call: TRBD1
cdr3_nt: TGCGCCAGCAGCGTAAGGGACAGGGGGATTAAGGAGCAGTACTTC
cdr3_aa: CASSVRDRGIKEQYF

clone_size: NA
v_call: TRBV10-3
j_call: TRBJ1-1
d_call: TRBD1
cdr3_nt: TGTGCCATCAGTGTCCTGGACAGGGTGGCTGAAGCTTTCTTT
cdr3_aa: CAISVLDRVAEAFF

clone_size: few
v_call: TRBV29-1
j_call: TRBJ2-5
d_call: TRBD1
cdr3_nt: TGCAGCGTGGACCCGGGACAGGGGGCCGGAGAGACCCAGTACTTC
cdr3_aa: CSVDPGQGAGETQYF

clone_size: NA
v_call: TRBV19
j_call: TRBJ1-3
d_call: NA
cdr3_nt: TGTGCCAGTCAGGACAGCACCTCTGGAAACACCATATATTTT
cdr3_aa: CASQDSTSGNTIYF

clone_size: NA
v_call: TRBV15
j_call: TRBJ1-2
d_call: NA
cdr3_nt: TGTGCCACCAGCAGTCGTGACCAGGCCTATGGCTACACCTTC
cdr3_aa: CATSSRDQAYGYTF

clone_size: NA
v_call: TRBV5-1
j_call: TRBJ2-1
d_call: NA
cdr3_nt: TGCGCCAGCAGCGGCCGAGGACACCTCCTTAGGGGTGAGCAGTTCTTC
cdr3_aa: CASSGRGHLLRGEQFF

clone_size: NA
v_call: TRBV5-1
j_call: TRBJ1-1
d_call: NA
cdr3_nt: TGCGCCAGCAGCTTAACCGGGACATCGAACACTGAAGCTTTCTTT
cdr3_aa: CASSLTGTSNTEAFF

clone_size: NA
v_call: TRBV7-6
j_call: TRBJ2-7
d_call: TRBD1
cdr3_nt: TGTGCCAGCAGCACCAGACAGGGAGTAACCTACGAGCAGTACTTC
cdr3_aa: CASSTRQGVTYEQYF

clone_size: NA
v_call: TRBV2
j_call: TRBJ2-3
d_call: TRBD2
cdr3_nt: TGTGCCAGCAGCGCAGCGGGAGGTGTGGATACGCAGTATTTT
cdr3_aa: CASSAAGGVDTQYF

clone_size: NA
v_call: TRBV2
j_call: TRBJ2-7
d_call: NA
cdr3_nt: TGTGCCAGCAGTGCAGACTACGAGCAGTACTTC
cdr3_aa: CASSADYEQYF

clone_size: NA
v_call: TRBV4-1
j_call: TRBJ2-1
d_call: TRBD1
cdr3_nt: TGCGCCAGCAGCCAAGATAAAGGGGGCCACACATACAATGAGCAGTTCTTC
cdr3_aa: CASSQDKGGHTYNEQFF

clone_size: NA
v_call: TRBV7-9
j_call: TRBJ2-3
d_call: TRBD2
cdr3_nt: TGTGCCAGCAGCTTAAGATCTAGCGGGAGTTACACAGATACGCAGTATTTT
cdr3_aa: CASSLRSSGSYTDTQYF

clone_size: NA
v_call: TRBV12-1
j_call: TRBJ2-7
d_call: NA
cdr3_nt: TGTGCCAGCAGGAACCGGGGAGTGCGGGACAGGGGGATGTGGGAGCAGTACTTC
cdr3_aa: CASRNRGVRDRGMWEQYF

clone_size: NA
v_call: TRBV2
j_call: TRBJ1-2
d_call: TRBD1
cdr3_nt: TGTGCCAGCAGTCAAGACAGGGCTCACACCTTC
cdr3_aa: CASSQDRAHTF

clone_size: NA
v_call: TRBV19
j_call: TRBJ1-4
d_call: TRBD1
cdr3_nt: TGTGCCAGTAGCCCGACAGGGGGCGGTGATGAAAAACTGTTTTTT
cdr3_aa: CASSPTGGGDEKLFF

clone_size: NA
v_call: TRBV6-1
j_call: TRBJ1-2
d_call: NA
cdr3_nt: TGTGCCGGACGACCCCTGGCGGGTGGCTACACCTTC
cdr3_aa: CAGRPLAGGYTF

clone_size: NA
v_call: TRBV2
j_call: TRBJ2-1
d_call: TRBD2
cdr3_nt: TGTGCCAGCAGTAAACTAGCGGGAGTGGGCAATGAGCAGTTCTTC
cdr3_aa: CASSKLAGVGNEQFF

clone_size: NA
v_call: TRBV14
j_call: TRBJ1-4
d_call: TRBD1
cdr3_nt: TGTGCCAGCAGCCCCAGGACAGGTCAGGCTGAAAAACTGTTTTTT
cdr3_aa: CASSPRTGQAEKLFF

clone_size: NA
v_call: TRBV9
j_call: TRBJ1-3
d_call: NA
cdr3_nt: TGTGCCAGCAGCGTAGGTGGCAGGTTCTCTGGAAACACCATATATTTT
cdr3_aa: CASSVGGRFSGNTIYF

clone_size: NA
v_call: TRBV29-1
j_call: TRBJ1-1
d_call: NA
cdr3_nt: TGCAGCGTTGAACCCAGGGAAGGGGGTGAAGCTTTCTTT
cdr3_aa: CSVEPREGGEAFF

clone_size: NA
v_call: TRBV4-1
j_call: TRBJ1-5
d_call: TRBD1
cdr3_nt: TGCGCCAGCAGCCAAGACGGGGGGGCCACAGGGGGCCCTCAGCCCCAGCATTTT
cdr3_aa: CASSQDGGATGGPQPQHF

clone_size: NA
v_call: TRBV7-7
j_call: TRBJ2-2
d_call: TRBD1
cdr3_nt: TGTGCTAGCAGCCTTGCCGGGACAGGGTCCGGGGAGCTGTTTTTT
cdr3_aa: CASSLAGTGSGELFF

clone_size: NA
v_call: TRBV7-9
j_call: TRBJ1-2
d_call: NA
cdr3_nt: TGTGCCGGTAGCGGGGCGCGGGGCTACACCTTC
cdr3_aa: CAGSGARGYTF

clone_size: NA
v_call: TRBV28
j_call: TRBJ2-6
d_call: TRBD1
cdr3_nt: TGTGCCAGCAGTCCGGGACAGGGAAGCTCTGGGGCCAACGTCCTGACTTTC
cdr3_aa: CASSPGQGSSGANVLTF

clone_size: NA
v_call: TRBV10-1
j_call: TRBJ2-3
d_call: TRBD2
cdr3_nt: TGCGCCAGCACCCCAGGACTAGTCAGCACAGATACGCAGTATTTT
cdr3_aa: CASTPGLVSTDTQYF

clone_size: NA
v_call: TRBV6-5
j_call: TRBJ1-4
d_call: TRBD1
cdr3_nt: TGTGCCAGCAGTTATTACCCCAGGGGGTGGGACGAAAAACTGTTTTTT
cdr3_aa: CASSYYPRGWDEKLFF

clone_size: once
v_call: TRBV7-9
j_call: TRBJ1-4
d_call: NA
cdr3_nt: TGTGCCAGCAGCGCCCTTGTTCGGGGGGAGGAAAAACTGTTTTTT
cdr3_aa: CASSALVRGEEKLFF

clone_size: NA
v_call: TRBV5-4
j_call: TRBJ2-1
d_call: NA
cdr3_nt: TGTGCCAGCAGCTTGGATCTAGGCGCGAATGAGCAGTTCTTC
cdr3_aa: CASSLDLGANEQFF

clone_size: medium-sized
v_call: TRBV25-1
j_call: TRBJ2-7
d_call: TRBD1
cdr3_nt: TGTGCCAGCAGTGGAGCCCCGGGACAGGGACGCGACGAGCAGTACTTC
cdr3_aa: CASSGAPGQGRDEQYF

clone_size: NA
v_call: TRBV5-1
j_call: TRBJ2-3
d_call: TRBD2
cdr3_nt: TGCGCCAGCAGCCCGCTAGCGGGGGGGGTTTCTAGCACAGATACGCAGTATTTT
cdr3_aa: CASSPLAGGVSSTDTQYF

clone_size: NA
v_call: TRBV15
j_call: TRBJ1-1
d_call: TRBD1
cdr3_nt: TGTGCCACCAGCAGAGGGGACAGGGTGAGCACTGAAGCTTTCTTT
cdr3_aa: CATSRGDRVSTEAFF

clone_size: NA
v_call: TRBV5-3
j_call: TRBJ1-5
d_call: TRBD1
cdr3_nt: TGTGCCAGAAGCTGGGAGTCGTTAACAGGGGGGGATCAGCCCCAGCATTTT
cdr3_aa: CARSWESLTGGDQPQHF

clone_size: NA
v_call: TRBV7-8
j_call: TRBJ2-5
d_call: TRBD2
cdr3_nt: TGTGCCAGCAGCTTAGGAGGACTAGCAAGTAGAGAGACCCAGTACTTC
cdr3_aa: CASSLGGLASRETQYF

clone_size: NA
v_call: TRBV11-2
j_call: TRBJ1-1
d_call: TRBD1
cdr3_nt: TGTGCCAGCAGCTTAGACCTGACAGGGGCTACCAACACTGAAGCTTTCTTT
cdr3_aa: CASSLDLTGATNTEAFF

clone_size: once
v_call: TRBV13
j_call: TRBJ2-7
d_call: TRBD2
cdr3_nt: TGTGCCAGCAGCCTAGAGCGGGGACGCTACGAGCAGTACTTC
cdr3_aa: CASSLERGRYEQYF

clone_size: NA
v_call: TRBV6-5
j_call: TRBJ1-2
d_call: TRBD1
cdr3_nt: TGTGCCAGCGACAGGGGTCGAGGCTACACCTTC
cdr3_aa: CASDRGRGYTF

clone_size: once
v_call: TRBV27
j_call: TRBJ2-1
d_call: NA
cdr3_nt: TGTGCGACCAGAGGGGGTGCCTACAATGAGCAGTTCTTC
cdr3_aa: CATRGGAYNEQFF

clone_size: NA
v_call: TRBV6-6
j_call: TRBJ2-3
d_call: NA
cdr3_nt: TGTGCCAGCAGTTACTCGATCAGGCCCGAAGATACGCAGTATTTT
cdr3_aa: CASSYSIRPEDTQYF